This T cell receptor (beta chain) was documented in a study of T cell responses to AZD1222 COVID-19 vaccine. Study summary: Second doses at about 4 or about 12 weeks were pooled. Study results and limitations: Close to half of spike-specific TCRs reportedly recognize unmutated variant regions. Donors were largely white British and mainly female; clonal diversity was possibly underestimated.

The CDR3 has 15 amino acids. With 4 bases clipped from V and 0 bases from J, the junction kept 1 base outside the gene matches. In germline, CDR1 is SGHAT, CDR2 FQNNGV. The method was immunoSEQ multiplex PCR; TCRdb's version includes in-frame clones alone and lacks a portion of them. The sample lists around 100,000 clones, roughly 91% seen once, with approximately 16% in the top ten. Of note for this clone: The antigen remains undetermined.

V usage is TRBV11-2 and J usage is TRBJ1-5, with 9 bases identical to TRBD1. Source: peripheral blood, taken on day 0 of AZD1222 vaccination. This receptor was identified in an adult in good health. The CDR3 loop reads CASSWTGDSNQPQHF. In DNA form, the CDR3 reads TGTGCCAGCAGCTGGACAGGGGATAGCAATCAGCCCCAGCATTTT.